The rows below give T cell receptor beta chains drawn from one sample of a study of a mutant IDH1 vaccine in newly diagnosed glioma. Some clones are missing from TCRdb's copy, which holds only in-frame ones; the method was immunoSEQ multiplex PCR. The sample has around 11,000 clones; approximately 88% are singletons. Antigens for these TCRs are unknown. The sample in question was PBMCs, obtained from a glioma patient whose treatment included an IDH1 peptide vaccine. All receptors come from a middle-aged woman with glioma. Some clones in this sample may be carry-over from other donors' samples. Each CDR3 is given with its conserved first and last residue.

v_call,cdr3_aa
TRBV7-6,CASSPRTGRTEAFF
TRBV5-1,CASSWRLAGGTDTQYF
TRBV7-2,CASSPSSSYEQYF
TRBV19,CASSPREAGSPQPQHF
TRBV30,CAWEDWSSYNSPLHF
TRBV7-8,CASSLAGVQNSPLHF
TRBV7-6,CASSLGTSGIDEQYF
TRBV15,CATSRAGGRDTGELFF
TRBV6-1,CASSPGAGANVLTF
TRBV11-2,CASSLGVGETQYF
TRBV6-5,CASRLTSLSYEQYF
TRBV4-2,CASSQDLSSYNEQFF
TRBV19,CASMVELGYNEQFF
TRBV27,CASSLGLGEVYEQYF
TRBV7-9,CASSPRGGGIQETQYF
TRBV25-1,CASRQGRGTEAFF
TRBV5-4,CASSRDLQETQYF
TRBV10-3,CAISEGGYNQPQHF
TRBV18,CASSPPGQQNTEAFF
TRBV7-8,CASSLAKGFEAFF
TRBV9,CASSVGSGNTEAFF
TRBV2,CASSERLGANQPQHF
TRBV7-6,CASSSYSSYEQYF
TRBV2,CASNGAGGPDTQYF
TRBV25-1,CASSGLLADSYNEQFF
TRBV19,CASQQENIQYF
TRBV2,CASKAKSSYNSPLHF
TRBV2,CASSPFRGGYNEQFF
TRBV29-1,CSVEDLREVEAFF
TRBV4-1,CASSQMGQGTQYF
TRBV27,CASSPEQITNTEAFF
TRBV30,CAWSFGGDQPQHF
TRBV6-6,CASRPGGSNQPQHF
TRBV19,CASMWAASSGANVLTF
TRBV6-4,CASSQTAGATDTQYF
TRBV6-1,CATLTPGGNTIYF
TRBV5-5,CASSSGQGYIRPF
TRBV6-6,CASMSIANSYNEQFF
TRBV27,CASRGIGELFF
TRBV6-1,CASSVDWEQVKAFF
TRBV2,CASSPGILAGQADTQYF
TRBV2,CASNGFGGNQPQHF
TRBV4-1,CASSHRQGGTDEKLFF
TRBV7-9,CASSLGGDRRARAYEQYF
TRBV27,CASRGGSHSSYEQYF
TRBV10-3,CAIREEGDYYGYTF
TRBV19,CASSTPRQGQANEKLFF
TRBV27,CASSLGTSGRRDTQYF
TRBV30,CAWSPGIYGNTIYF
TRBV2,CASSAEDSAILGYTF